These T cell receptor beta chains were read from a single sample in a study of T cell responses to AZD1222 COVID-19 vaccine. Measured with immunoSEQ multiplex PCR; TCRdb has only the in-frame clones, and not every one. Among 200,000 to 250,000 clones, around 94% were seen once, and the ten largest hold over 1.5%. The material was peripheral blood, obtained 28 days after the second dose of the MenACWY control vaccine. The receptors were sampled from an adult who received the MenACWY meningococcal vaccine as a control. The CDR3 runs from the conserved cysteine through the conserved F or W. Each record gives: D gene, J gene, V gene, clone size, CDR3 protein, CDR3 DNA. A D gene is named only where the DNA matches it firmly. Some rows mark clone size as missing; the rest say once, few, many or name a class of expanded clone.

TRBD2	TRBJ2-1	TRBV11-3	.	CASSLGGWAGGSGNEQFF	TGTGCCAGCAGCTTAGGCGGGTGGGCGGGAGGATCGGGCAATGAGCAGTTCTTC
.	TRBJ1-1	TRBV19	.	CASSRGQNTEAFF	TGTGCCAGTAGTAGGGGACAGAACACTGAAGCTTTCTTT
TRBD1	TRBJ2-3	TRBV11-2	.	CASSPSPGTGSDTQYF	TGTGCCAGCAGCCCCTCCCCCGGGACAGGGTCAGATACGCAGTATTTT
.	TRBJ1-3	TRBV6-5	.	CASRRNGGGGNTIYF	TGTGCCAGCAGGAGGAACGGGGGAGGAGGAAACACCATATATTTT
.	TRBJ1-3	TRBV30	.	CAWAGTSGNTIYF	TGTGCCTGGGCCGGGACCTCTGGAAACACCATATATTTT
.	TRBJ2-2	TRBV9	.	CASPKGNTGELFF	TGTGCCAGCCCCAAGGGGAACACCGGGGAGCTGTTTTTT
.	TRBJ1-2	TRBV29-1	.	CSVPGGRRRDGYTF	TGCAGCGTCCCTGGGGGGAGAAGACGGGATGGCTACACCTTC
.	TRBJ2-7	TRBV2	.	CASSDRQGYEQYF	TGTGCCAGCAGTGACCGGCAGGGGTACGAGCAGTACTTC
.	TRBJ2-1	TRBV3-1/TRBV3-2	.	CASSQSGAVPNEQFF	TGTGCCAGCAGCCAAAGTGGAGCGGTTCCAAATGAGCAGTTCTTC
TRBD1	TRBJ2-2	TRBV28	.	CASSSTGVTGELFF	TGTGCCAGCAGTTCGACAGGGGTAACCGGGGAGCTGTTTTTT
TRBD2	TRBJ2-7	TRBV25-1	few	CASSVPTSGQTYEQYF	TGTGCCAGCAGTGTTCCCACTAGCGGGCAGACCTACGAGCAGTACTTC
TRBD2	TRBJ2-5	TRBV28	.	CASSSSRRGGVETQYF	TGTGCCAGCAGTTCATCTCGACGGGGGGGCGTGGAGACCCAGTACTTC
.	TRBJ1-5	TRBV7-9	.	CASSLGGLGDQPQHF	TGTGCCAGCAGCTTAGGCGGTTTGGGCGATCAGCCCCAGCATTTT
TRBD2	TRBJ2-1	TRBV5-4	.	CASSSIGLGNEQFF	TGTGCCAGCAGTTCTATCGGACTAGGCAATGAGCAGTTCTTC
.	TRBJ1-2	TRBV6-1	.	CASSEVGWEPNYGYTF	TGTGCCAGCAGTGAAGTGGGCTGGGAGCCAAACTATGGCTACACCTTC
.	TRBJ2-5	TRBV2	.	CASSRRGGETQYF	TGTGCCAGCAGCCGCAGGGGTGGCGAGACCCAGTACTTC
.	TRBJ1-5	TRBV5-1	.	CASSLTTGGNQPQHF	TGCGCCAGCAGCTTGACTACAGGAGGCAATCAGCCCCAGCATTTT
.	TRBJ2-1	TRBV6-2/TRBV6-3	.	CASSRGGGWDNEQFF	TGTGCCAGCAGCCGTGGCGGAGGATGGGACAATGAGCAGTTCTTC